The T cell receptor beta chain described here comes from a study of CD8 T cells in Susac syndrome. The authors reverse transcribed roughly 0.5 to 1 ug RNA with random hexamers. By means of immunoSEQ multiplex PCR, TCR beta CDR3 spanning 54 Vbeta and 13 Jbeta underwent amplification. TCRdb reprocessed the immunoSEQ multiplex PCR reads with MiXCR, giving one entry per CDR3 protein. The sample has some 150,000 distinct CDR3 sequences; approximately 94% are singletons. As regards this clonotype: Antigen specificity is unknown.

General study results and limits: The relatively small number of individuals in the TCR sequencing and HLA analysis was acknowledged by the study.

The authors sequenced TCR beta from blood CD8+ and CD4+ T cells. FACS enriched CD8+ TEMRA cells, while bulk CD8+ and CD4+ were negatively isolated. The sample taken for sequencing was CD4+ T cells from PBMCs. The receptor was isolated from a human donor in good health.

CDR3: CSAERANTGELFF. As DNA, the CDR3 is TGCAGTGCTGAGCGGGCGAACACCGGGGAGCTGTTTTTT. The V gene is TRBV20-1, the J gene TRBJ2-2; a possible D gene is TRBD2 (6 bases). V shed 5 bases and J shed 0 bases, with 7 bases lying between them. This CDR3 is 13 amino acids long. Germline CDR1 reads DFQATT; CDR2 reads SNEGSKA (reference sequence).